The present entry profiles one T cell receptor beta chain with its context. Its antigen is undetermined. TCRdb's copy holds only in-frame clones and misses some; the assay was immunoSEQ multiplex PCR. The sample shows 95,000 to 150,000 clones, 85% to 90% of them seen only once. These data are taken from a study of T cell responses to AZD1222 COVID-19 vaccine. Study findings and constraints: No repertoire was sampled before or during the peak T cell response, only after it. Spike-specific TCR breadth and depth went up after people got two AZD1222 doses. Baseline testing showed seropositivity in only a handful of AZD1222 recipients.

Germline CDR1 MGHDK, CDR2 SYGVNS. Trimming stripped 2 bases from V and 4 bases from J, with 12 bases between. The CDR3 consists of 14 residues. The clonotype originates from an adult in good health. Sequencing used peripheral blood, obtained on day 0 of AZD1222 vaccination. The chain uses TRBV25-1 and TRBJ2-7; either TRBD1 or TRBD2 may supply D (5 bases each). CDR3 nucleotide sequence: TGTGCCAGCAGTGAAGGGGGATATGGTTACGAGCAGTACTTC. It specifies CASSEGGYGYEQYF.